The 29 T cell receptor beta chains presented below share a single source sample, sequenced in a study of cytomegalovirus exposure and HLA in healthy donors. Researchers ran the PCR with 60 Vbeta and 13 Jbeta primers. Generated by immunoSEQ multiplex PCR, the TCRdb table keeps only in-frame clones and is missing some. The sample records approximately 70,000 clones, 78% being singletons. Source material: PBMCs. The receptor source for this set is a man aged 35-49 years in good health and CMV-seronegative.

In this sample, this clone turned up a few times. The CDR3 DNA sequence: TGTGCCAGCAGTTACTCGAACGGGGTAGAGGCTTTCTTT. Its protein product is CASSYSNGVEAFF. The chain carries TRBV6-5 and TRBJ1-1, with D unresolved. Germline CDR1 is MNHEY and CDR2 is SVGAGI. The CDR3 sequence is 13 residues long. Between the trimmed V and J ends, which lost 0 bases and 11 bases, there was a span of 13 bases.

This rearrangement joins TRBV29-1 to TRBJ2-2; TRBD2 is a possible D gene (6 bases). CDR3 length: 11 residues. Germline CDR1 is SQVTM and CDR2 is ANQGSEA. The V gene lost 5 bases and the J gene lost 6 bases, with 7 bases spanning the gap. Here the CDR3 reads CSVREAGELFF. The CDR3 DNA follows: TGCAGCGTTAGGGAGGCCGGGGAGCTGTTTTTT.

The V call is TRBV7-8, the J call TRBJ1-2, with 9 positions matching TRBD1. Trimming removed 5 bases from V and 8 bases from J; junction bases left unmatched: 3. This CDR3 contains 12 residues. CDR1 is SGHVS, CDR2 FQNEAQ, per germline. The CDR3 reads CASSADRGGYTF. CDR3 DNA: TGTGCCAGCAGCGCGGACAGGGGAGGCTACACCTTC.

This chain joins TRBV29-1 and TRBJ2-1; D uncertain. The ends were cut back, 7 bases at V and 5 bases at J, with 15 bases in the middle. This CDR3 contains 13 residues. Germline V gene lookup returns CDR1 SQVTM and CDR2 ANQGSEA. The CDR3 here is CSGRWVEDNEQFF. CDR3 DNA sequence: TGCAGCGGTCGTTGGGTTGAGGACAATGAGCAGTTCTTC.

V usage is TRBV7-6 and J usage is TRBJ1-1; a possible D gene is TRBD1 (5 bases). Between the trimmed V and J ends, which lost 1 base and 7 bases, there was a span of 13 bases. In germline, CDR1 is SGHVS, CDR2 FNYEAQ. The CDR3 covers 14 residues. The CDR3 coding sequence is TGTGCCAGCAGCTTAGGGGGGGACGGGGGTGAAGCTTTCTTT. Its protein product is CASSLGGDGGEAFF.

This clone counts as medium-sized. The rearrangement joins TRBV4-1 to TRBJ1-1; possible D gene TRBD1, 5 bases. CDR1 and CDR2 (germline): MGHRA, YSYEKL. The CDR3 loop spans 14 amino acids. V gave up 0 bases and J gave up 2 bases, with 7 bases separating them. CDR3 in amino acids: CASSQEQDNTEAFF. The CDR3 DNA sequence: TGCGCCAGCAGCCAAGAACAGGACAACACTGAAGCTTTCTTT.

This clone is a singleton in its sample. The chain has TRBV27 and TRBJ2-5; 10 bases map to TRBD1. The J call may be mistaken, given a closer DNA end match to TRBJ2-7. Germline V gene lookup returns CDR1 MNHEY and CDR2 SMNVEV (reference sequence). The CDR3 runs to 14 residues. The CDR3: CASSVGQGRNEQYF. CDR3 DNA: TGTGCCAGCAGTGTGGGACAGGGGAGGAACGAGCAGTACTTC.

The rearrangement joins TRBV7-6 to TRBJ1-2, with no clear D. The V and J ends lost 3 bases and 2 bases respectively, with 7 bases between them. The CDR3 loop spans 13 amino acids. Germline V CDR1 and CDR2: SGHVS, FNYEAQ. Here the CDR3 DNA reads TGTGCCAGCAGCTTGCAGGTCAACTATGGCTACACCTTC. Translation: CASSLQVNYGYTF. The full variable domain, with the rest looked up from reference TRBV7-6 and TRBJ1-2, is GAGVSQSPRYKVTKRGQDVALRCDPISGHVSLYWYRQALGQGPEFLTYFNYEAQQDKSGLPNDRFSAERPEGSISTLTIQRTEQRDSAMYRCASSLQVNYGYTFGSGTRLTVV.

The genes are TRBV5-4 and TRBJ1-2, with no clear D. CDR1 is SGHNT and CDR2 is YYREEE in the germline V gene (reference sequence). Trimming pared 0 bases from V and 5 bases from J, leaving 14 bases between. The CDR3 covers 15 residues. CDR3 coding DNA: TGTGCCAGCAGCTTGGGTCCCACTCGGAGTTATGGCTACACCTTC. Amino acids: CASSLGPTRSYGYTF.

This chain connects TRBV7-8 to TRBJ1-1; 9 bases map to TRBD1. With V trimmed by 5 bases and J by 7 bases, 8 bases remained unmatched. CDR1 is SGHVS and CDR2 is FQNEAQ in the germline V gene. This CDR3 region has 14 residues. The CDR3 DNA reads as TGTGCCAGCAGCCCCACAGGGGGCGTAGGTGAAGCTTTCTTT. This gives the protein CASSPTGGVGEAFF. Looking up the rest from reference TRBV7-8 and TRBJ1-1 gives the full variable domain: GAGVSQSPRYKVAKRGQDVALRCDPISGHVSLFWYQQALGQGPEFLTYFQNEAQLDKSGLPSDRFFAERPEGSVSTLKIQRTQQEDSAVYLCASSPTGGVGEAFFGQGTRLTVV.

The CDR3 loop is CASTSLLAGTYEQYF. In nucleotides, the CDR3 is TGTGCCAGCACCTCCCTCTTAGCGGGAACCTACGAGCAGTACTTC. V gene TRBV7-9 combines with J gene TRBJ2-7; 8 bases align to TRBD2. The CDR3 covers 15 residues. Trimming removed 7 bases from V and 2 bases from J; junction bases left unmatched: 10. Germline CDR1 SEHNR, CDR2 FQNEAQ (reference sequence).

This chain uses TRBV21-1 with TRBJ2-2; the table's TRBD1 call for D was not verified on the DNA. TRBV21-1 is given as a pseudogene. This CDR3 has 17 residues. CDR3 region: CASSVTETDENTGELFF. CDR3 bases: TGTGCCAGCAGCGTGACAGAAACCGACGAGAACACCGGGGAGCTGTTTTTT.

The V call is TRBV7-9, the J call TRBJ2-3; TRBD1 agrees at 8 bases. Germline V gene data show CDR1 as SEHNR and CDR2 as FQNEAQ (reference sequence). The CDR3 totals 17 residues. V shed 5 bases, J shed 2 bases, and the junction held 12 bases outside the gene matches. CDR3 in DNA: TGTGCCAGCAGCCCCTCCCCAGGGGGCCCTGCCACAGATACGCAGTATTTT. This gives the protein CASSPSPGGPATDTQYF.

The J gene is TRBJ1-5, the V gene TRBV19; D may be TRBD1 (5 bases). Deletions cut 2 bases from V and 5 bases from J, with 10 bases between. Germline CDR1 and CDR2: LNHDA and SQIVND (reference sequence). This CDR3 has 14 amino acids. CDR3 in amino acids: CASSISGGDQPQHF. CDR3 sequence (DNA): TGTGCCAGTAGTATAAGTGGGGGGGATCAGCCCCAGCATTTT.

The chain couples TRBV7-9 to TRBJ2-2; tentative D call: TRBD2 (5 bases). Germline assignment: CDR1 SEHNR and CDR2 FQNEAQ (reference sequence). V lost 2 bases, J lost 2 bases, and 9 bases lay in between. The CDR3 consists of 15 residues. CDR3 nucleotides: TGTGCCAGCAGCTTACTCGGGATTAACACCGGGGAGCTGTTTTTT. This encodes CASSLLGINTGELFF.

The CDR3 bases are TGTGCCAGCTCACAAGCGGGGGGGCTGAATGAGCAGTTCTTC. It encodes CASSQAGGLNEQFF. The V and J genes are TRBV18 and TRBJ2-1, with 10 bases aligning to TRBD2. The CDR3 has 14 residues. CDR1 is KGHSH and CDR2 is LQKENI in the germline V gene. The J segment lost 7 bases and the V segment lost 4 bases, leaving 4 bases of the junction unmatched.

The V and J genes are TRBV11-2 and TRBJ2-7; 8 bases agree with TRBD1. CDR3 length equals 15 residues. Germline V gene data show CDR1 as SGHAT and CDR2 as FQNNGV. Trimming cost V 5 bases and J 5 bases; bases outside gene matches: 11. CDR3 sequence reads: CASSATTGAHDEQYF. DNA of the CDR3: TGTGCCAGCAGCGCGACGACAGGGGCACACGACGAGCAGTACTTC.

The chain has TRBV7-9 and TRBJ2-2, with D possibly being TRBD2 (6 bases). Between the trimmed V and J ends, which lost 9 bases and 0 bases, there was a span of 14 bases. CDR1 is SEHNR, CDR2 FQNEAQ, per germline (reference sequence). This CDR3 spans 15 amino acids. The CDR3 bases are TGTGCCAGTGGGATAGCGGAGGCGAACACCGGGGAGCTGTTTTTT. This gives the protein CASGIAEANTGELFF. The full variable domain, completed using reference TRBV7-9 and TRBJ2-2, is DTGVSQNPRHKITKRGQNVTFRCDPISEHNRLYWYRQTLGQGPEFLTYFQNEAQLEKSRLLSDRFSAERPKGSFSTLEIQRTEQGDSAMYLCASGIAEANTGELFFGEGSRLTVL.

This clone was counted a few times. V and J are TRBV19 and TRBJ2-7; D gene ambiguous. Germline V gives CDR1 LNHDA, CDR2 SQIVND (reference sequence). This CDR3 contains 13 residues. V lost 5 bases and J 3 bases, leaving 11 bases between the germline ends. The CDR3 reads CASSAPPGYEQYF. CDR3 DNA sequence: TGTGCCAGTAGTGCCCCTCCGGGCTACGAGCAGTACTTC. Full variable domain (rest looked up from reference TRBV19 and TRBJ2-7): DGGITQSPKYLFRKEGQNVTLSCEQNLNHDAMYWYRQDPGQGLRLIYYSQIVNDFQKGDIAEGYSVSREKKESFPLTVTSAQKNPTAFYLCASSAPPGYEQYFGPGTRLTVT.

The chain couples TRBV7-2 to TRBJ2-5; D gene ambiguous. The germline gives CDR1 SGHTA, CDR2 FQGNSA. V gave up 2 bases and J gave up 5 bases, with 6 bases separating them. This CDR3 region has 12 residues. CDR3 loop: CASSLSGETQYF. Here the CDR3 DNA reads TGTGCCAGCAGCTTATCCGGGGAGACCCAGTACTTC.

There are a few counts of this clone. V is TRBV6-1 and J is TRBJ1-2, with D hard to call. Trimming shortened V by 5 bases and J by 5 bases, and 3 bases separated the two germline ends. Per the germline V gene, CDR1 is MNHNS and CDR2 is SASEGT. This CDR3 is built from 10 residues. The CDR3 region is CASSTYGYTF. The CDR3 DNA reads TGTGCCAGCAGTACTTATGGCTACACCTTC.

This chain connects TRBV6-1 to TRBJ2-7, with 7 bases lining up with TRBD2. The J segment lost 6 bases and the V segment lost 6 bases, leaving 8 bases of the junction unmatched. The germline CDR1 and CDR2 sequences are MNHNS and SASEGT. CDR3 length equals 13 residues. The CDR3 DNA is TGTGCCAGCAGGGGGGGGAGGGTTATCGAGCAGTACTTC. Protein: CASRGGRVIEQYF.

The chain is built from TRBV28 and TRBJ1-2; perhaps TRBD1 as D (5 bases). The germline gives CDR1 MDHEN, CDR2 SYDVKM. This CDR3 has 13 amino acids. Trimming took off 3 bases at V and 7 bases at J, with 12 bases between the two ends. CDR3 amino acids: CASSLGRALGYTF. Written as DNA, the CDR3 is TGTGCCAGCAGTTTGGGCAGGGCTCTTGGCTACACCTTC.

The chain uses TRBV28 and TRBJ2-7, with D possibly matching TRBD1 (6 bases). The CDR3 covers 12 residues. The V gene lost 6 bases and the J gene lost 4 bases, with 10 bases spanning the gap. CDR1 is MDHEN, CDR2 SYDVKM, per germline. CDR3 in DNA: TGTGCCAGCAGGACAGGACAGTACGAGCAGTACTTC. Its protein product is CASRTGQYEQYF.

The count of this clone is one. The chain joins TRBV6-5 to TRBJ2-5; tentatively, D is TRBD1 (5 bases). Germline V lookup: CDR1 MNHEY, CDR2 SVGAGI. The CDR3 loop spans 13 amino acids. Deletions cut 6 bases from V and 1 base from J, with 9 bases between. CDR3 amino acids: CASRRQPQETQYF. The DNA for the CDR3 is TGTGCCAGCAGGAGACAGCCCCAAGAGACCCAGTACTTC.

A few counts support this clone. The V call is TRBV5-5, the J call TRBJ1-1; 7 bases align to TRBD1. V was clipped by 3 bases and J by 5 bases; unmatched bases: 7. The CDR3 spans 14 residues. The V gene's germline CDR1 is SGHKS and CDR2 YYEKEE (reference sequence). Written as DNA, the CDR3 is TGTGCCAGCAGCTCACAGGGGAGGAGTACTGAAGCTTTCTTT. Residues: CASSSQGRSTEAFF.

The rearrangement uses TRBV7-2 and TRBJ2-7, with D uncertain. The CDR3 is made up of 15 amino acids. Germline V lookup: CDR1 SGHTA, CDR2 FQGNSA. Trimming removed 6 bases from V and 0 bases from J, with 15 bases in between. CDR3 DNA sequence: TGTGCCAGCAGTCTAAGCTCGACAAGCTCCTACGAGCAGTACTTC. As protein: CASSLSSTSSYEQYF.

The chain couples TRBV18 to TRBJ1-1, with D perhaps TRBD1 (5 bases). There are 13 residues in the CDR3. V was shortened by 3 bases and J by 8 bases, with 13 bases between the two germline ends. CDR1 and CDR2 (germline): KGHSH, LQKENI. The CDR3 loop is CASSPGGNGEAFF. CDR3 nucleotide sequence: TGTGCCAGCTCACCGGGGGGAAACGGAGAAGCTTTCTTT.

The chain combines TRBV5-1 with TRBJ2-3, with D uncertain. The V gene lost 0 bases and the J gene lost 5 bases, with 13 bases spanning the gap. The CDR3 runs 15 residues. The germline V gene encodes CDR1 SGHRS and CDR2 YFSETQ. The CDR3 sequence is CASSLALKPGDTQYF. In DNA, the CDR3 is TGCGCCAGCAGCTTGGCCTTGAAGCCCGGAGATACGCAGTATTTT.